Reported below is one TCR beta chain. Per germline, CDR1 SGHTA and CDR2 FQGNSA. V lost 3 bases, J lost 4 bases, and 9 bases stayed unmatched. CDR3 length: 15 amino acids. The data belong to a study of OX40 agonist ivuxolimab in advanced cancers. The wider study: Head and neck, renal cell, melanoma or hepatocellular carcinoma were the cancers that dose-escalation patients had.

Clones were sequenced by immunoSEQ multiplex PCR, and TCRdb holds only the in-frame ones, with some missing. The data contain about 68,000 clones, 85% to 90% of them singletons. Sequences were derived from CD4+ or CD8+ T cells sorted from blood, sampled in a trial of the OX40 agonist ivuxolimab. The sequence was collected from an adult with an advanced solid tumor such as melanoma, head and neck, liver or kidney cancer. V usage is TRBV7-2 and J usage is TRBJ2-7, with TRBD2 matching over 7 bases. This chain's CDR3 is CASSLGLQGGYEQYF. The CDR3 DNA follows: TGTGCCAGCAGCTTGGGTCTTCAGGGAGGGTACGAGCAGTACTTC.